The clone carrying this T cell receptor (beta chain) was counted between two and nine times. The antigen remains undetermined. Treatment defined: oral pan-JAK inhibitor, 5-10 mg twice daily. Punch biopsies of lesional scalp, plus peripheral blood, were taken from alopecia areata patients. The record originates from a study of CD8+ T cells in alopecia areata. Study-level findings and limits: Significant decreases in scalp clonality and expanded CD8+ clones followed tofacitinib treatment. Especially in alopecia totalis/universalis, lesional scalp showed greater clonality than normal scalp did.

Germline V gene lookup returns CDR1 SNHLY and CDR2 FYNNEI. The V end was cut by 1 base, the J end by 8 bases, with 14 bases between. The CDR3 has 14 amino acids. RNA, once extracted, was reverse transcribed into cDNA for use as the sequencing template. The repertoire was sequenced with immunoSEQ multiplex PCR; TCRdb's copy has only in-frame clones and lacks some. The sample has 110,000 or so clones, roughly three fifths seen once. This sequence was found in a human donor with alopecia areata. The chain couples TRBV2 to TRBJ1-2, with D unresolved. The specimen was CD4+ T cells sorted from blood, collected at week 24, from a patient treated with tofacitinib. For the CDR3, the DNA is TGTGCCAGCAGTGAAGTACGGAACTCGTTCGGCTACACCTTC. Translation: CASSEVRNSFGYTF.